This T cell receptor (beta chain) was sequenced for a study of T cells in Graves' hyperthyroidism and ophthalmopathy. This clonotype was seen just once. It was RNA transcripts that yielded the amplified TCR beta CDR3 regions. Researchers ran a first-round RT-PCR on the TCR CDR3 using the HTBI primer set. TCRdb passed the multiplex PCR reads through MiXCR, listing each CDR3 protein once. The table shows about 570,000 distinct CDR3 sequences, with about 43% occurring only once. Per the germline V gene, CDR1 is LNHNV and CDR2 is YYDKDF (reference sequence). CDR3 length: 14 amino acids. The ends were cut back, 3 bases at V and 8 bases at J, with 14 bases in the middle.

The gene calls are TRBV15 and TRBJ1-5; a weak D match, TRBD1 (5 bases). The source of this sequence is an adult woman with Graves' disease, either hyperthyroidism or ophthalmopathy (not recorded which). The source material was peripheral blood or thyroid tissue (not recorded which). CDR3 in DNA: TGTGCCACCAGCAGTTCCGCGGGAGGGGAGCCCCAGCATTTT. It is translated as CATSSSAGGEPQHF.